The table lists the clone carrying this T cell receptor (beta chain) with a few counts. There are 11 residues in the CDR3. V was cut by 1 base and J by 11 bases, with 8 bases left in between. This entry is derived from a study of blood T cell repertoires in COVID-19. On the study more broadly: Samples of COVID-19 (acute and convalescent) were obtained from the United States, Italy and Spain. T cells, B-cell-depleted T cells, or PBMCs provided the cDNA or gDNA that served as material.

The authors' processing: By means of reference gene primer amplification, nucleated cell counts were estimated. Produced via immunoSEQ multiplex PCR; TCRdb's table is partial and in-frame only. From that table come the V and J calls and clone size; the DNA was used to work out D and trimming. The sample holds 200,000 to 250,000 clones, approximately 87% seen once. The clonotype comes from a woman between 50 and 59 years old with acute or convalescent COVID-19. The J gene is TRBJ1-1, the V gene TRBV12-3 or TRBV12-4, with a weak D call TRBD1 (5 bases). Material: peripheral blood. The CDR3 loop reads CASSLGRDAFF. DNA of the CDR3: TGTGCCAGCAGTTTAGGGCGGGACGCTTTCTTT.